One sample yielded the 20 T cell receptor beta chains listed below, sequenced in a study of T cells in Graves' hyperthyroidism and ophthalmopathy. RNA transcripts provided the source from which TCR beta CDR3 regions were amplified. HTBI primers were used for first-round RT-PCR of the TCR CDR3. MiXCR, applied by TCRdb to the multiplex PCR reads, yields one record per CDR3 protein. This repertoire shows roughly 800,000 distinct CDR3 sequences, about two fifths found once; its top ten account for about 8.9%. Material: blood. Receptor source: a man aged 18 to 35 with Graves' hyperthyroidism.

The chain joins TRBV2 to TRBJ2-7; D is perhaps TRBD2 (6 bases). CDR3 length: 13 amino acids. Germline CDR1 and CDR2: SNHLY and FYNNEI. The ends were cut back, 5 bases at V and 2 bases at J, with 10 bases in the middle. CDR3 nucleotides: TGTGCCAGCAGTTTCCGGACTACCTACGAGCAGTACTTC. Amino acids: CASSFRTTYEQYF.

This clonotype appeared a few times. This rearrangement joins TRBV5-1 to TRBJ2-7; 11 bases map to TRBD2. Looked up from germline, CDR1 is SGHRS and CDR2 is YFSETQ. The CDR3 contains 14 residues. The ends lost 4 bases at V and 9 bases at J; junction bases unmatched: 9. For the CDR3, the DNA is TGCGCCAGCAGCGCGGCTACTAGCGGGGGAAGGCAGTACTTC. Amino acid sequence: CASSAATSGGRQYF.

The chain has TRBV2 and TRBJ2-5; perhaps TRBD2 as D (7 bases). The CDR3 spans 15 residues. The V and J ends lost 0 bases and 2 bases respectively, with 10 bases between them. The germline V gene encodes CDR1 SNHLY and CDR2 FYNNEI. DNA for the CDR3: TGTGCCAGCAGTGAAGCTGGGGGGGCTCAAGAGACCCAGTACTTC. Translating it yields CASSEAGGAQETQYF.

There are many counts of this clonotype. CDR3 nucleotides: TGCAGTGCCCTGACAGGGATCAGTCAGACTGAAGCTTTCTTT. Amino acids: CSALTGISQTEAFF. This chain joins TRBV20-1 and TRBJ1-1; 7 nucleotides agree with TRBD1. CDR1 DFQATT and CDR2 SNEGSKA come from the germline V gene (reference sequence). The length of the CDR3 is 14 residues. V was clipped by 6 bases and J by 5 bases; unmatched bases: 12.

This clonotype was detected many times. The V and J genes are TRBV2 and TRBJ1-1, with D perhaps matching TRBD1 (6 bases). The CDR3 consists of 14 residues. V lost 5 bases and J lost 8, with 18 bases in between. In germline, CDR1 is SNHLY, CDR2 FYNNEI. The CDR3 region has the DNA TGTGCCAGCAGTTCCGGGACACCCACGGGAGAAGCTTTCTTT. Its protein is CASSSGTPTGEAFF.

V and J are TRBV9 and TRBJ1-4; no reliable D call. Trimming shortened V by 10 bases and J by 0 bases, and 13 bases separated the two germline ends. The CDR3 loop spans 14 amino acids. Per the germline V gene, CDR1 is SGDLS and CDR2 is YYNGEE. The CDR3 protein is CAWSPTTTNEKLFF. The CDR3 nucleotides read TGTGCCTGGAGTCCTACGACAACTAATGAAAAACTGTTTTTT.

This chain joins TRBV2 and TRBJ1-2; D perhaps matches TRBD1 (5 bases). CDR3 length: 10 residues. Per germline, CDR1 SNHLY and CDR2 FYNNEI. V was shortened by 8 bases and J by 8 bases, with 9 bases between the two germline ends. The CDR3 nucleotides are TGTGCCAGCCGGGAGGGGGGCTACACCTTC. It codes for CASREGGYTF.

The sample holds many counts of this clonotype. This chain joins TRBV9 and TRBJ2-2; a weak D match, TRBD1 (6 bases). This CDR3 has 13 amino acids. Trimming cost V 2 bases and J 5 bases, with 7 bases left between them. Germline CDR1 reads SGDLS; CDR2 reads YYNGEE. Here the CDR3 DNA reads TGTGCCAGCAGCGTTGGACAGACCGGGGAGCTGTTTTTT. Translating it yields CASSVGQTGELFF.

With regard to this clonotype: A much larger clone sits a single nucleotide away, making a read error possible. The chain joins TRBV19 to TRBJ1-2; maybe TRBD1 (6 bases). Deletions cut 5 bases from V and 4 bases from J, with 20 bases between. CDR3 length: 16 amino acids. In germline, CDR1 is LNHDA, CDR2 SQIVND (reference sequence). The CDR3 coding sequence is TGTGCCAGTAGTCTCCGGCCCCGACAGGACTTCTATGGCTACACCTTC. As protein: CASSLRPRQDFYGYTF.

The V gene is TRBV7-2, the J gene TRBJ2-7; no definite D call. Germline lookup yields CDR1 SGHTA and CDR2 FQGNSA. The CDR3 spans 13 residues. Trimming shortened V by 3 bases and J by 6 bases, and 12 bases separated the two germline ends. CDR3 residues: CASSLKGSVEQYF. The CDR3 nucleotides are TGTGCCAGCAGCTTGAAGGGCAGCGTCGAGCAGTACTTC. The full variable domain, its missing parts supplied by reference TRBV7-2 and TRBJ2-7, is GAGVSQSPSNKVTEKGKDVELRCDPISGHTALYWYRQSLGQGLEFLIYFQGNSAPDKSGLPSDRFSAERTGGSVSTLTIQRTQQEDSAVYLCASSLKGSVEQYFGPGTRLTVT.

The chain combines TRBV4-3 with TRBJ1-6; the D is unclear. The V and J ends lost 1 base and 0 bases respectively, with 7 bases between them. Germline CDR1 reads LGHNA; CDR2 reads YSLEER. CDR3 length equals 16 residues. The CDR3 protein is CASSQAESSYNSPLHF. The CDR3 bases are TGCGCCAGCAGCCAAGCTGAGAGCTCCTATAATTCACCCCTCCACTTT.

The V call is TRBV25-1, the J call TRBJ1-3, with D unclear. The V end lost 2 bases, the J end lost 0 bases, and 8 bases lay between the germline ends. From germline, CDR1 is MGHDK and CDR2 SYGVNS. This CDR3 spans 15 amino acids. The DNA for the CDR3 is TGTGCCAGCAGTGAAGATTACGGCTCTGGAAACACCATATATTTT. Amino acids: CASSEDYGSGNTIYF.

The V gene is TRBV12-3 or TRBV12-4, the J gene TRBJ1-1; D might be TRBD1 (5 bases). The length of the CDR3 is 14 residues. Trimming cost V 8 bases and J 4 bases, with 17 bases left between them. The DNA for the CDR3 is TGTGCCAGCGGTATCCTAGGGGCGGTCACTGAAGCTTTCTTT. Translating it yields CASGILGAVTEAFF.

This clonotype was detected ten times or more. The V gene is TRBV7-2, the J gene TRBJ2-2; 9 nucleotides line up with TRBD1. Trimming took 6 bases from V and 2 from J; bases not matched to a gene: 4. This CDR3 has 15 residues. The germline V gene encodes CDR1 SGHTA and CDR2 FQGNSA. For the CDR3, the DNA is TGTGCCAGCAGGGACAGGGGCCTAAACACCGGGGAGCTGTTTTTT. Amino acids: CASRDRGLNTGELFF.

This chain joins TRBV20-1 and TRBJ2-7; D remains unclear. Germline-derived CDR1 and CDR2 are DFQATT and SNEGSKA (reference sequence). V was clipped by 6 bases and J by 3 bases, with 15 bases between them. The CDR3 spans 13 residues. The CDR3: CSAEWGRVYEQYF. CDR3 nucleotides: TGCAGTGCCGAATGGGGTCGAGTCTACGAGCAGTACTTC.

This clonotype was seen a handful of times. The CDR3 bases are TGCGCCAGCAGCCAAGATATGACAGTTAACGAGCAGTACTTC. Translation gives CASSQDMTVNEQYF. The chain uses TRBV4-1 and TRBJ2-7, with a weak D call TRBD1 (5 bases). Germline assignment: CDR1 MGHRA and CDR2 YSYEKL. Trimming cost V 0 bases and J 5 bases, with 11 bases left between them. The CDR3 has 14 residues.

This clonotype has a handful of counts. J is TRBJ2-2 and V is TRBV19, with D tentatively TRBD1 or TRBD2 (5 bases each). This CDR3 spans 13 amino acids. V was clipped by 3 bases and J by 5 bases, with 7 bases between them. CDR1 and CDR2 from the germline V gene are LNHDA and SQIVND (reference sequence). The CDR3 sequence: CASSMGVTGELFF. The DNA of the CDR3 is TGTGCCAGTAGTATGGGGGTGACCGGGGAGCTGTTTTTT.

The J gene is TRBJ2-7, the V gene TRBV9; D is perhaps TRBD1 (6 bases). Germline values: CDR1 SGDLS, CDR2 YYNGEE. V lost 0 bases to trimming and J lost 0 bases, with 7 bases between them. The CDR3 has 14 residues. The CDR3 loop reads CASSVEGDSYEQYF. CDR3 bases: TGTGCCAGCAGCGTAGAGGGGGACTCCTACGAGCAGTACTTC.

The table lists this clonotype with a few counts. One end of the junction varies from germline; a read error may be responsible. The rearrangement uses TRBV10-2 and TRBJ2-7, with D unresolved. There are 15 residues in the CDR3. Looked up from germline, CDR1 is WSHSY and CDR2 is SAAADI. The CDR3 loop is CASSQPRPPSYEQYF. Written as DNA, the CDR3 is TGTGCCAGCAGCCAACCTCGTCCCCCCTCCTACGAGCAGTACTTC.

This clonotype has ten or more counts. The chain links TRBV7-9 to TRBJ2-5; unclear D gene. Germline CDR1 reads SEHNR; CDR2 reads FQNEAQ (reference sequence). The ends were cut back, 9 bases at V and 4 bases at J, with 15 bases in the middle. The CDR3 covers 13 residues. The CDR3 DNA reads TGTGCCAGTAGTCTGGACGGTGGAGAGACCCAGTACTTC. It is translated as CASSLDGGETQYF.